This T cell receptor (beta chain) originates from a study of blood T cell repertoires in COVID-19. Study information: Samples came from the United States, Italy and Spain, spanning acute and convalescent COVID-19. T cells, B-cell-depleted T cells, or PBMCs supplied cDNA or gDNA.

The data were produced by immunoSEQ multiplex PCR, yet TCRdb's version contains in-frame clones alone and is incomplete. The sample has about 140,000 clones, 75% to 85% seen once. V shed 3 bases and J shed 3 bases, with 13 bases lying between them. The V gene's germline CDR1 is SGHRS and CDR2 YFSETQ. The length of the CDR3 is 15 residues. The clonotype originates from a woman aged 80 or older with active or convalescent COVID-19. The chain links TRBV5-1 to TRBJ1-5, with a tentative D call TRBD1 (6 bases). The material sequenced was peripheral blood. CDR3 in amino acids: CASSYGGSNNQPQHF. CDR3 DNA: TGCGCCAGCAGCTATGGGGGCAGCAACAATCAGCCCCAGCATTTT.